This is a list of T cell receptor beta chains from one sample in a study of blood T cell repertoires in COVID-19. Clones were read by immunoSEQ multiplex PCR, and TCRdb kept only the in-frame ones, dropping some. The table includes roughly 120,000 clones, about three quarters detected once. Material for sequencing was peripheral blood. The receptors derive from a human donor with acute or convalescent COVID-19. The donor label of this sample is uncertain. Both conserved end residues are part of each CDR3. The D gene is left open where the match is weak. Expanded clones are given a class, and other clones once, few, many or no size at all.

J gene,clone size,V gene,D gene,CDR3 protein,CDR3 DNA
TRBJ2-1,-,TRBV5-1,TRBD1,CASSLVTGGHEQFF,TGCGCCAGCAGCTTGGTGACAGGGGGCCATGAGCAGTTCTTC
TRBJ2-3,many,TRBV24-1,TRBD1,CATSDPGTGVTDTQYF,TGTGCCACCAGTGATCCCGGGACAGGGGTCACAGATACGCAGTATTTT
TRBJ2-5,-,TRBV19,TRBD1,CASSITPGTGETQYF,TGTGCCAGTAGTATAACCCCTGGGACAGGAGAGACCCAGTACTTC
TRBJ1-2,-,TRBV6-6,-,CASSFPRVNYGYTF,TGTGCCAGCAGCTTCCCCCGGGTAAACTATGGCTACACCTTC
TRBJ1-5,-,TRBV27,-,CASSLYSGGNQPQHF,TGTGCCAGCAGTTTATACTCTGGAGGGAATCAGCCCCAGCATTTT
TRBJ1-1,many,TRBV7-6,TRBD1,CASSSGGWNTEAFF,TGTGCCAGCAGTTCAGGGGGCTGGAACACTGAAGCTTTCTTT
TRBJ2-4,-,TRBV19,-,CASSIADSSDIQYF,TGTGCCAGTAGTATAGCCGACAGTTCAGACATTCAGTACTTC
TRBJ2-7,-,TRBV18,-,CASSPLSGANEQYF,TGTGCCAGCTCACCACTCTCAGGGGCTAACGAGCAGTACTTC
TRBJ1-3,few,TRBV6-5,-,CASTQGFSGNTIYF,TGTGCCAGCACCCAGGGGTTCTCTGGAAACACCATATATTTT
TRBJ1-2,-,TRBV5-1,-,CASSMGEGNYGYTF,TGCGCCAGCAGCATGGGGGAGGGGAACTATGGCTACACCTTC
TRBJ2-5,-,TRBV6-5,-,CASSSEGRGWETQYF,TGTGCCAGCAGTTCGGAAGGGCGGGGTTGGGAGACCCAGTACTTC
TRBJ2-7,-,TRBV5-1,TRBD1,CASSGLGQGFYEQYF,TGCGCCAGCAGTGGATTGGGACAGGGTTTTTACGAGCAGTACTTC
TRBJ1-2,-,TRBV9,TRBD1,CASSSGTGDGYGYTF,TGTGCCAGCAGCTCTGGGACAGGGGACGGCTATGGCTACACCTTC
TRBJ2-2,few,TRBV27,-,CASSLLTGELFF,TGTGCCAGCAGTTTACTAACCGGGGAGCTGTTTTTT
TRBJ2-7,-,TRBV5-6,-,CASSFRPSSYEQYF,TGTGCCAGCAGCTTCAGGCCGAGCTCCTACGAGCAGTACTTC
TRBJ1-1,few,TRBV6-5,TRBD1,CARTGVKNTEAFF,TGTGCCAGAACAGGGGTAAAGAACACTGAAGCTTTCTTT
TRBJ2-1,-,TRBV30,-,CAWSTLGANEQFF,TGTGCCTGGAGTACCCTGGGGGCAAATGAGCAGTTCTTC
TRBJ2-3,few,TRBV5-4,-,CASSQGLTDTQYF,TGTGCCAGCAGCCAGGGACTCACAGATACGCAGTATTTT
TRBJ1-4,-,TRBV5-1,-,CASSLSAGAIKGSNEKLFF,TGCGCCAGCAGTTTATCAGCGGGGGCAATCAAGGGAAGTAATGAAAAACTGTTTTTT
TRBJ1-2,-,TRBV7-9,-,CASSLATSREYGYTF,TGTGCCAGCAGCTTAGCAACTTCACGAGAATATGGCTACACCTTC
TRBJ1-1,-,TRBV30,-,CAWSPSLGDSEAFF,TGTGCCTGGAGTCCATCCCTGGGAGACTCTGAAGCTTTCTTT
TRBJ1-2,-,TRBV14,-,CASSQDRLYGYTF,TGTGCCAGCAGCCAAGATCGACTCTATGGCTACACCTTC
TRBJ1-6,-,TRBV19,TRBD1,CASTFGTENSPLHF,TGTGCCAGTACGTTTGGGACAGAAAATTCACCCCTCCACTTT
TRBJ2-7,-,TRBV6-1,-,CASSEGRGAFYEQYF,TGTGCCAGCAGTGAAGGTCGGGGGGCCTTCTACGAGCAGTACTTC
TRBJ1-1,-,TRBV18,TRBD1,CASSPMTGRNTEAFF,TGTGCCAGCTCACCGATGACAGGGAGAAACACTGAAGCTTTCTTT
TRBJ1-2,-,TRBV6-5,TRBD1,CASTGTGSPGYTF,TGTGCCAGCACGGGGACAGGGTCTCCCGGCTACACCTTC
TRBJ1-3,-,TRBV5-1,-,CASSLDVGNGNTIYF,TGCGCCAGCAGCTTGGATGTCGGGAATGGAAACACCATATATTTT
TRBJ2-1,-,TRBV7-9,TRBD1,CASSRPGTGLGYNEQFF,TGTGCCAGCAGCCGTCCCGGGACAGGCCTGGGGTACAATGAGCAGTTCTTC
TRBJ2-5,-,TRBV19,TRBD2,CASSISLAFGRAETQYF,TGTGCCAGTAGTATATCACTAGCGTTCGGAAGGGCAGAGACCCAGTACTTC
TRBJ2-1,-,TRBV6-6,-,CASTLANEQFF,TGTGCCAGCACCCTAGCGAATGAGCAGTTCTTC
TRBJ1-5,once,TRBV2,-,CASSVRPDSRGIGQPQHF,TGTGCCAGCAGTGTGCGGCCGGACAGTCGAGGTATTGGACAGCCCCAGCATTTT
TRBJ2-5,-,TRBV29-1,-,CSVDLKGGETQYF,TGCAGCGTTGATTTGAAGGGCGGGGAGACCCAGTACTTC
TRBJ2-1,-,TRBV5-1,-,CASSLVRGSYNEQFF,TGCGCCAGCAGCTTGGTACGGGGCTCCTACAATGAGCAGTTCTTC
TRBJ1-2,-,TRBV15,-,CATSSQQLYGYTF,TGTGCCACCAGCAGCCAACAGCTCTATGGCTACACCTTC
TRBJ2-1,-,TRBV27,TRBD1,CASSLRTGSSYNEQFF,TGTGCCAGCAGTTTAAGGACAGGGAGCTCCTACAATGAGCAGTTCTTC
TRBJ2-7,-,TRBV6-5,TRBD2,CASMGRGRSSYEQYF,TGTGCCAGCATGGGGCGGGGGAGGAGCTCCTACGAGCAGTACTTC
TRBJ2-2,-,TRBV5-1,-,CASSLAMGAKNTGELFF,TGCGCCAGCAGCTTGGCCATGGGGGCCAAGAACACCGGGGAGCTGTTTTTT
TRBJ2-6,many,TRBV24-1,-,CATSGIETSSGANVLTF,TGTGCCACCAGCGGGATTGAAACGAGCTCTGGGGCCAACGTCCTGACTTTC
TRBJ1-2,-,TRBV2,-,CASSETAGSVF,TGTGCCAGCAGTGAAACGGCAGGCTCGGTCTTC
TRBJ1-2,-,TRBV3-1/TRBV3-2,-,CASSSTGFYGYTF,TGTGCCAGCAGCTCTACAGGATTCTATGGCTACACCTTC
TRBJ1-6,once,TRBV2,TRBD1,CASRDDRGAPLHF,TGTGCCAGCAGGGACGACAGGGGCGCACCCCTCCACTTT
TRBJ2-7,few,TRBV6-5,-,CASSYSVNGEQYF,TGTGCCAGCAGTTACTCGGTAAACGGGGAGCAGTACTTC
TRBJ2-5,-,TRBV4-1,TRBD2,CASSQDLKAGGRRETQYF,TGCGCCAGCAGCCAAGATTTGAAGGCGGGGGGGCGTCGAGAGACCCAGTACTTC
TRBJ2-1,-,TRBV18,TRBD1,CASSRGQGTYNEQFF,TGTGCCAGCTCACGGGGACAGGGGACTTACAATGAGCAGTTCTTC
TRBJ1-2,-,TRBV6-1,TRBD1,CASSEAGTGNYGYTF,TGTGCCAGCAGTGAAGCAGGGACAGGCAACTATGGCTACACCTTC
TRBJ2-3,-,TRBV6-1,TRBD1,CASSEAPGGGTDTQYF,TGTGCCAGCAGTGAAGCCCCAGGGGGAGGCACAGATACGCAGTATTTT
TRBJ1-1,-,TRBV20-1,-,CSMDWNTEAFF,TGCAGTATGGACTGGAACACTGAAGCTTTCTTT
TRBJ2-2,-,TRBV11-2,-,CASSRLLGPNTGELFF,TGTGCCAGCAGCCGCCTTCTGGGGCCGAACACCGGGGAGCTGTTTTTT
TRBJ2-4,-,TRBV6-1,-,CASSEWGVGAKNIQYF,TGTGCCAGCAGTGAATGGGGGGTGGGGGCCAAAAACATTCAGTACTTC
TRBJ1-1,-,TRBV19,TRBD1,CASSRQGPPSEAFF,TGTGCCAGTAGTCGACAGGGGCCTCCATCCGAAGCTTTCTTT
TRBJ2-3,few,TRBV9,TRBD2,CASSHGAGGFRTDTQYF,TGTGCCAGCAGCCACGGAGCGGGGGGGTTTAGGACAGATACGCAGTATTTT
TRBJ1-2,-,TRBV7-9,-,CATPSHNGYTF,TGTGCAACACCCTCTCACAATGGCTACACCTTC
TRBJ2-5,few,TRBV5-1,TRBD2,CASSRWGREEETQYF,TGCGCCAGCAGCCGCTGGGGCCGGGAGGAAGAGACCCAGTACTTC
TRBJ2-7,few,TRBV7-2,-,CASSRTAYEQYF,TGTGCCAGCAGCCGGACTGCCTACGAGCAGTACTTC
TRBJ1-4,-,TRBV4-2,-,CASSPRGRNEKLFF,TGTGCCAGCAGCCCTCGTGGGAGGAATGAAAAACTGTTTTTT